The TCR beta chain under discussion was sequenced for a study of PD-1 blockade in mismatch repair-deficient tumors. Clones were read by immunoSEQ multiplex PCR, and TCRdb kept only the in-frame ones, dropping some. The sample consists of some 120,000 clones, around nine tenths of them appearing once. V was clipped by 0 bases and J by 5 bases; unmatched bases: 6. The CDR3 sequence is 15 residues long. CDR1 is SGHRS and CDR2 is YFSETQ in the germline V gene. The table lists this clone with a count of one. This sequence joins TRBV5-1 and TRBJ2-7; 9 bases are shared with TRBD1. The TCR originated in an adult with mismatch repair-deficient cancer. The starting material was peripheral blood, obtained approximately 73 weeks after starting pembrolizumab. The CDR3 bases are TGCGCCAGCAGCTTGGCGCGGACAGGGGTCCACGAGCAGTACTTC. Its protein is CASSLARTGVHEQYF. The variable domain in full, with the rest retrieved from reference TRBV5-1 and TRBJ2-7, is KAGVTQTPRYLIKTRGQQVTLSCSPISGHRSVSWYQQTPGQGLQFLFEYFSETQRNKGNFPGRFSGRQFSNSRSEMNVSTLELGDSALYLCASSLARTGVHEQYFGPGTRLTVT.